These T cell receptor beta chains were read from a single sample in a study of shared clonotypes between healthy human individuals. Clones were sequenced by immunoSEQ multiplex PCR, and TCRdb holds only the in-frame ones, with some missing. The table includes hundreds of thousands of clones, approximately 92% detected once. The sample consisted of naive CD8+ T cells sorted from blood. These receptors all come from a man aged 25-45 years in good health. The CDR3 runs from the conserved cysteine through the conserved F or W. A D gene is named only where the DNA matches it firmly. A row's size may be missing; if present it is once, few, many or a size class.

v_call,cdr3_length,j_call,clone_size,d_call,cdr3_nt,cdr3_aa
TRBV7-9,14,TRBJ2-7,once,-,TGTGCCAGCAGCGCCGCCCCCCCCTTAGATGAGCAGTACTTC,CASSAAPPLDEQYF
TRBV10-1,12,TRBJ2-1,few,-,TGCGCCAGCAGTGAGACCGCGGCGGGGCAGTTCTTC,CASSETAAGQFF
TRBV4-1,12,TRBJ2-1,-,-,TGCGCCAGCAGCCAAGGGAGGAATGAGCAGTTCTTC,CASSQGRNEQFF
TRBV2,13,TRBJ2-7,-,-,TGTGCCACCCCGGGACGCACGAAAGGCGAGCAGTACTTC,CATPGRTKGEQYF
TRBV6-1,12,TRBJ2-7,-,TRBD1,TGTGCCAGCATCGGACAGGGGGACGAGCAGTACTTC,CASIGQGDEQYF
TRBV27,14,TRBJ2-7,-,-,TGTGCCAGCAGTTTACTACAGGGAGTATACGAGCAGTACTTC,CASSLLQGVYEQYF
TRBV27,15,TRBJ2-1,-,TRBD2,TGTGCCAGCAGTCTGGTGGCGGGAGGGTACAATGAGCAGTTCTTC,CASSLVAGGYNEQFF
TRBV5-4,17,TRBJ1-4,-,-,TGTGCCAGCAGTGTTGTGGGGGCCGGGGCTTTAAGTGAAAAACTGTTTTTT,CASSVVGAGALSEKLFF
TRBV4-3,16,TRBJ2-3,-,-,TGCGCCAGCAGCCAGGGTAGCGGACCTAGCACAGATACGCAGTATTTT,CASSQGSGPSTDTQYF
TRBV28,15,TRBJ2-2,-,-,TGTGCCAGCAGTTTATGGGGGAGCCAGATCGGGGAGCTGTTTTTT,CASSLWGSQIGELFF
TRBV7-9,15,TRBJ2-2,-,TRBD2,TGTGCCAGCAGCGGACTAGCTCAGAGCACCGGGGAGCTGTTTTTT,CASSGLAQSTGELFF
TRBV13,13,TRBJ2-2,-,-,TGTGCCAGCAGCTTAAGATACACCGGGGAGCTGTTTTTT,CASSLRYTGELFF
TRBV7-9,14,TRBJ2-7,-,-,TGTGCCAGCAGCCCTAGCCCCGCTCCCTCCGAGCAGTACTTC,CASSPSPAPSEQYF
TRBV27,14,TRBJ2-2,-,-,TGTGCCAGCAGCATAGGGCTGAACACCGGGGAGCTGTTTTTT,CASSIGLNTGELFF
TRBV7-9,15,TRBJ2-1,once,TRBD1,TGTGCCAGCAGCTTAGGACAGGGGGTCTACAATGAGCAGTTCTTC,CASSLGQGVYNEQFF
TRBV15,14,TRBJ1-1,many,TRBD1,TGTGCCACCAGCGGAAAACAGGGGAGGACTGAAGCTTTCTTT,CATSGKQGRTEAFF
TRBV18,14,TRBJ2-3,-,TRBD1,TGTGCCAGCTCCGGGACAGGGGGCTGGGATACGCAGTATTTT,CASSGTGGWDTQYF
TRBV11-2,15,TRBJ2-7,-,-,TGTGCCAGCAGCTTAGCCGCTAGAACGGGGGACGAGCAGTACTTC,CASSLAARTGDEQYF
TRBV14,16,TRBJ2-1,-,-,TGTGCCAGCAGCCATTTGGCGGACGTGAACGGGAATGAGCAGTTCTTC,CASSHLADVNGNEQFF
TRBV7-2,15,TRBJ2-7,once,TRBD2,TGTGCCAGCAGCTTAAGGCTAGCGGGAGTCAGCGAGCAGTACTTC,CASSLRLAGVSEQYF
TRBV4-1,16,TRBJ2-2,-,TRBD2,TGCGCCAGCAGCCAAGGTCTAGCGGGGGGTGGTGGGGAGCTGTTTTTT,CASSQGLAGGGGELFF
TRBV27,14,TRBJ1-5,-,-,TGTGCCAGCAGTTTAAAGGGGTGGGTTCAGCCCCAGCATTTT,CASSLKGWVQPQHF
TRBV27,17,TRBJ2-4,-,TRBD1,TGTGCCAGCAGTTCGGGACAGGGAGTCGTAGCCAAAAACATTCAGTACTTC,CASSSGQGVVAKNIQYF
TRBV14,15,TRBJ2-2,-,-,TGTGCCAGCAGCCAAGATTTCGGGGCCACCGGGGAGCTGTTTTTT,CASSQDFGATGELFF
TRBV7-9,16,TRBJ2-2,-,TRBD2,TGTGCCAGCAGCAAACTAGCGGGAGCCTACACCGGGGAGCTGTTTTTT,CASSKLAGAYTGELFF
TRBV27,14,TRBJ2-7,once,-,TGTGCCAGCAGACCGACCAACCCCATCTACGAGCAGTACTTC,CASRPTNPIYEQYF
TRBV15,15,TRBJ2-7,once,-,TGTGCCACCAGCAGCTCTTCAACGTCCTTTGTCGAGCAGTACTTC,CATSSSSTSFVEQYF
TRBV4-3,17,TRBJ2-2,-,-,TGCGCCAGCAGCCAAGATCTAACAGGGAAGAACACCGGGGAGCTGTTTTTT,CASSQDLTGKNTGELFF
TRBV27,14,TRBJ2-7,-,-,TGTGCCAGCAGTTTTACAGACCAAAACTACGAGCAGTACTTC,CASSFTDQNYEQYF
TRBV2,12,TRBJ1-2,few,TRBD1,TGTGCCAGTCGGGAGGGGGCACTGGGCTACACCTTC,CASREGALGYTF
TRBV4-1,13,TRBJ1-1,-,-,TGCGCCAGCAGTAGCCTTCTGAACACTGAAGCTTTCTTT,CASSSLLNTEAFF
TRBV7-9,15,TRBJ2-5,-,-,TGTGCCAGCAGCTTAGGGTCACGTGGGGAGGAGACCCAGTACTTC,CASSLGSRGEETQYF
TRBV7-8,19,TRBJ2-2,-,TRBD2,TGTGCCAGCAGCTTAGCGCGGGGGGCGGGAGTGAAGAACACCGGGGAGCTGTTTTTT,CASSLARGAGVKNTGELFF
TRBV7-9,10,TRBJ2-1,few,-,TGTGCCAGCCATAACAATGAGCAGTTCTTC,CASHNNEQFF
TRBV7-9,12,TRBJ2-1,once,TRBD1,TGTGCCAGCAGTCCGGGACAGGGGGCGCAGTTCTTC,CASSPGQGAQFF
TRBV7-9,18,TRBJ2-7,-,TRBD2,TGTGCCAGCAGCCCCAAAGGACTAGCGGGAGAGTTCTCCTACGAGCAGTACTTC,CASSPKGLAGEFSYEQYF
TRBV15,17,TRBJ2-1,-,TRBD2,TGTGCCACCAGCAGAGACCTGGGTAGCGGGAGTTACAATGAGCAGTTCTTC,CATSRDLGSGSYNEQFF
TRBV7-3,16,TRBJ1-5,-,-,TGTGCCAGCAGGCTACGGACACCTAGGTATGTTCAGCCCCAGCATTTT,CASRLRTPRYVQPQHF
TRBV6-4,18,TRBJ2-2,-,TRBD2,TGTGCCAGCAGTGTTGAAGGACTAGCGGGGTTGAACACCGGGGAGCTGTTTTTT,CASSVEGLAGLNTGELFF
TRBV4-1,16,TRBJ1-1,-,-,TGCGCCAGCAGCCAAGATCTGGGCGGGTTGAACACTGAAGCTTTCTTT,CASSQDLGGLNTEAFF
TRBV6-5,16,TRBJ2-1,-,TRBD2,TGTGCCAGCAGTTACTCGCCGGGACTAGCAGGCAATGAGCAGTTCTTC,CASSYSPGLAGNEQFF
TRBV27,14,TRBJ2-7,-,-,TGTGCCAGCGGGAGGGCAGGGGGCCCGTACGAGCAGTACTTC,CASGRAGGPYEQYF
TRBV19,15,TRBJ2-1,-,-,TGTGCCAGTAGGGAAGTTGGGAGCTCCTACAATGAGCAGTTCTTC,CASREVGSSYNEQFF
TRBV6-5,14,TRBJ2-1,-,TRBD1,TGTGCCAGCAGTTACGGGACAGGGACCGGCGAGCAGTTCTTC,CASSYGTGTGEQFF
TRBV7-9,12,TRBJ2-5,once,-,TGTGCCAGCAGTTTGGACAGCCGGACCCAGTACTTC,CASSLDSRTQYF
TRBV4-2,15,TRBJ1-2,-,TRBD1,TGTGCCAGCAGCCGCCCGGGACAGCCTAACTATGGCTACACCTTC,CASSRPGQPNYGYTF
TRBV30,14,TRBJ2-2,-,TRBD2,TGTGCCTGTATTGATGGGAGGGCCGTCGAGGAGCTGTTTTTT,CACIDGRAVEELFF
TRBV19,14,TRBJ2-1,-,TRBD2,TGTGCCAGTAGCCTGGGACTACTATCCAATGAGCAGTTCTTC,CASSLGLLSNEQFF